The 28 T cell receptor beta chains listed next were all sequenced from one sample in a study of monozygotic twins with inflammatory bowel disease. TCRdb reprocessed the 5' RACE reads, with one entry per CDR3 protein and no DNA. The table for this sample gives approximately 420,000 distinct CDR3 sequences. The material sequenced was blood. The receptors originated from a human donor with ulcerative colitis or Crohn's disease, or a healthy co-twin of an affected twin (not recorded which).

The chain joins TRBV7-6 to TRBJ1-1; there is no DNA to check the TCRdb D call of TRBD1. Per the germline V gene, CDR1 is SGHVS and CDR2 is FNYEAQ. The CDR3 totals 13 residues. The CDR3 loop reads CASSQRGLTEAFF.

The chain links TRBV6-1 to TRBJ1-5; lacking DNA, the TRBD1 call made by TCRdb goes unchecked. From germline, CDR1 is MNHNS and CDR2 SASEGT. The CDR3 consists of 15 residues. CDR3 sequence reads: CASTTGASSNQPQHF.

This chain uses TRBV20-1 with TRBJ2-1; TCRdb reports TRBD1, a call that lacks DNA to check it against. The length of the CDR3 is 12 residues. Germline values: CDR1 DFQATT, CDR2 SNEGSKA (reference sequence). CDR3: CSGDRSYNEQFF.

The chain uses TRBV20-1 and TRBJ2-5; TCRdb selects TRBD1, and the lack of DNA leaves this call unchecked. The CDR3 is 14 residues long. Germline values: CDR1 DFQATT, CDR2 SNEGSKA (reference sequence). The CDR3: CSATRTGGMETQYF.

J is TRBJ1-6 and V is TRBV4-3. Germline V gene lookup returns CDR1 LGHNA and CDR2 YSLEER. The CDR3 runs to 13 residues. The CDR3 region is CASSQAADSPLHF.

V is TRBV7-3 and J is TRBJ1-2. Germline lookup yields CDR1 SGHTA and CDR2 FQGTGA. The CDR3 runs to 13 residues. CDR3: CASSLGNDGGYTF.

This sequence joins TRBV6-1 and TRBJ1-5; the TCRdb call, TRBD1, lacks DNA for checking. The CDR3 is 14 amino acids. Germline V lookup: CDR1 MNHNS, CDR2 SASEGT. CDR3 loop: CASTRGAGAQPQHF.

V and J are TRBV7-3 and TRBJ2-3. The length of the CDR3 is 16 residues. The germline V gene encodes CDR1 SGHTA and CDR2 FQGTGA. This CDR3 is CASSLIGQRGTDTQYF.

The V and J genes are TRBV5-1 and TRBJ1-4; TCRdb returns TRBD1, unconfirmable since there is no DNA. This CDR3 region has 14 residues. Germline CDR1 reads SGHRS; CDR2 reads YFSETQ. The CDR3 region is CASSLGQGGEKLFF.

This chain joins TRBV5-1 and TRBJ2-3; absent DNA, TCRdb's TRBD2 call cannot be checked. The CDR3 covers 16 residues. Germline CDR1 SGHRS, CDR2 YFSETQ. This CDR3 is CASSLGLAGPGDTQYF.

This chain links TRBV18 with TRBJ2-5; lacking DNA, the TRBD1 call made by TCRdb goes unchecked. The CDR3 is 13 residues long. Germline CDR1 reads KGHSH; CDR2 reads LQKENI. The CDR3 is CASSVSGKETQYF.

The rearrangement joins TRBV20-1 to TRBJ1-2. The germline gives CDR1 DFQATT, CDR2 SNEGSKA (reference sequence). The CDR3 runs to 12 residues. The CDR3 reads CSARDGYYGYTF.

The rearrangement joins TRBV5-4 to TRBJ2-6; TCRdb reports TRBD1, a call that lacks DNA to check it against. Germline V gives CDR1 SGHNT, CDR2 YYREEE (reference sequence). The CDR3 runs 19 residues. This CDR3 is CASSLAGQGTLSGANVLTF.

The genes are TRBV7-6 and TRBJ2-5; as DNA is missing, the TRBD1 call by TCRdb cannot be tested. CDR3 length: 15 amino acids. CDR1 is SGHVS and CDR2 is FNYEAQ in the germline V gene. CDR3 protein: CASSHRSSELETQYF.

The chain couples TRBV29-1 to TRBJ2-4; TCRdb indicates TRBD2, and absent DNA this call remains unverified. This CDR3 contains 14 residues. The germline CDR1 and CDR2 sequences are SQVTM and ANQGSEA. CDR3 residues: CSVAEAGVSGIQYF.

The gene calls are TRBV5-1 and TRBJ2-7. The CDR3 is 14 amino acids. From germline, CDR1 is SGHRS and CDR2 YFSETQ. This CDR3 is CASSLDLNSYEQYF.

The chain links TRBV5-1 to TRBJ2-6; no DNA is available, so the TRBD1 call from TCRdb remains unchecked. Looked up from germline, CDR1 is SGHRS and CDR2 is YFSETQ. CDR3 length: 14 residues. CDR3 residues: CASFEGPGANVLTF.

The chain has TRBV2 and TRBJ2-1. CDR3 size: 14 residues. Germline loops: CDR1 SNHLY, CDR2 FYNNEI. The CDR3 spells CANTRAELYNEQFF.

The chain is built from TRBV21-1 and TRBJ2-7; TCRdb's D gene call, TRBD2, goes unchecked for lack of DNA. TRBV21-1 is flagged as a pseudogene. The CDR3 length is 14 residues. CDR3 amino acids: CASSKPQRDYEQYF.

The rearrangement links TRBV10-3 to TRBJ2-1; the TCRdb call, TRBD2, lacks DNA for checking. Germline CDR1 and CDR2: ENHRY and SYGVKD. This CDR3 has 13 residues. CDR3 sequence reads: CAIRGGSFNEQFF.

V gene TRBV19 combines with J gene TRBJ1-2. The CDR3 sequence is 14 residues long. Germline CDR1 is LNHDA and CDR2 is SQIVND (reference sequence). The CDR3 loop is CASSIAAHTGGYTF.

CDR3 sequence: CSARAGSSGVRNNEQFF. V is TRBV20-1 and J is TRBJ2-1; TCRdb reports TRBD1, a call that lacks DNA to check it against. The CDR3 spans 17 residues. In germline, CDR1 is DFQATT, CDR2 SNEGSKA (reference sequence).

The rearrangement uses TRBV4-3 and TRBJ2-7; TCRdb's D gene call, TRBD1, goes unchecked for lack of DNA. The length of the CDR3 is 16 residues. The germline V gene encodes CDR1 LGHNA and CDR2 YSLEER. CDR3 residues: CASSQDRQGGRYEQYF.

CDR3: CASSSRTGSLYGYTF. The chain links TRBV5-1 to TRBJ1-2; TCRdb designates TRBD1, a call that cannot be tested without DNA. Germline values: CDR1 SGHRS, CDR2 YFSETQ. The CDR3 extends over 15 amino acids.

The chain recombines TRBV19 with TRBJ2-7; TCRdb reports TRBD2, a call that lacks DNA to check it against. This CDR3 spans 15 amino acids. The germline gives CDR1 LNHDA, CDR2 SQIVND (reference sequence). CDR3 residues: CASRPNSGRASEQYF. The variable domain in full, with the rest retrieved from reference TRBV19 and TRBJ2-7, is DGGITQSPKYLFRKEGQNVTLSCEQNLNHDAMYWYRQDPGQGLRLIYYSQIVNDFQKGDIAEGYSVSREKKESFPLTVTSAQKNPTAFYLCASRPNSGRASEQYFGPGTRLTVT.

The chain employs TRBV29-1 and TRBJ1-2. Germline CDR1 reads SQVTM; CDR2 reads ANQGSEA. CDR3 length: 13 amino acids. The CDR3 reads CSGGNEGGYGYTF.

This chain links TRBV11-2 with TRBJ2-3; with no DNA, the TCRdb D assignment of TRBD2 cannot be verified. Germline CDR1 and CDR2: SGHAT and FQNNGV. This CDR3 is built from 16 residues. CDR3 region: CASSLGRGRSTDTQYF.

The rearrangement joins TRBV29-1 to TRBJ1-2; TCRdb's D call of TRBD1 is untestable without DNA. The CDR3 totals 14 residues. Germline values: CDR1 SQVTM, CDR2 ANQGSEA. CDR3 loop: CSVDPGGTGNGYTF.